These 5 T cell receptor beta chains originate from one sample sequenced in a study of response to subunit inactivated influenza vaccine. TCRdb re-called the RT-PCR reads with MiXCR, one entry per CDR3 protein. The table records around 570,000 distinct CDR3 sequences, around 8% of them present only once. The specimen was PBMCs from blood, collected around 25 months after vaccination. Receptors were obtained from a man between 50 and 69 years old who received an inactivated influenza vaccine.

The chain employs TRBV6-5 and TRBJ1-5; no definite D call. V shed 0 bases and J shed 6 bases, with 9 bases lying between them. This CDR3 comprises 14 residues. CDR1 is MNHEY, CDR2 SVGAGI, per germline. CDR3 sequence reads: CASSYSVSSQPQHF. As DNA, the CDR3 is TGTGCCAGCAGTTACTCGGTTTCAAGTCAGCCCCAGCATTTT.

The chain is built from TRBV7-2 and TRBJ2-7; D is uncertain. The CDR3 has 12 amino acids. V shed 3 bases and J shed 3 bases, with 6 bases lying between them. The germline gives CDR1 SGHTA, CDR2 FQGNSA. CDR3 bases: TGTGCCAGCAGCTTGGTTCACTACGAGCAGTACTTC. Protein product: CASSLVHYEQYF.

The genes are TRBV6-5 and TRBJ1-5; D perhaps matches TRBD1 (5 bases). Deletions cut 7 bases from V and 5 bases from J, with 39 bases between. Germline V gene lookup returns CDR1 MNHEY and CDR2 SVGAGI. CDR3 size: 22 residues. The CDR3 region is CASTRTWKTLGRTGEADQPQHF. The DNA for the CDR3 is TGTGCCAGCACTCGAACGTGGAAGACTCTTGGAAGGACGGGGGAGGCCGATCAGCCCCAGCATTTT.

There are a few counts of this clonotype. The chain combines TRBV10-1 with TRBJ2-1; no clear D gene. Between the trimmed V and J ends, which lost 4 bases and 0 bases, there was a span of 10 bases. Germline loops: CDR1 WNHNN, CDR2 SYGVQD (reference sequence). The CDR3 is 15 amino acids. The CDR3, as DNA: TGCGCCAGCAGTGTGAGACGGTCCTCCTACAATGAGCAGTTCTTC. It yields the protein CASSVRRSSYNEQFF.

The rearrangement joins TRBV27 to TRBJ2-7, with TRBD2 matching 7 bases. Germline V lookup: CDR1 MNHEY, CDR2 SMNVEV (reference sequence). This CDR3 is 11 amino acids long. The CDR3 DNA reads TGTGCTACTAGCGACTCCTACGAGCAGTACTTC. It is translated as CATSDSYEQYF.